These 2 T cell receptor beta chains originate from one sample sequenced in a study of T cells in Graves' hyperthyroidism and ophthalmopathy. What was amplified from RNA transcripts were TCR beta CDR3 regions. The HTBI set primed first-round TCR CDR3 RT-PCR. Each CDR3 protein gets one entry after TCRdb re-called the multiplex PCR reads with MiXCR. The repertoire holds roughly 61,000 distinct CDR3 sequences, with roughly 50% as singletons. Sequenced: blood. The receptors here all came from a woman aged 55 to 70 with Graves' ophthalmopathy.

The chain combines TRBV12-3 or TRBV12-4 with TRBJ1-3; D gene unclear. V was pared by 3 bases and J by 2 bases, with 11 bases between. The CDR3 sequence is 15 residues long. CDR3 loop: CASSFAQSTGNTIYF. The CDR3 coding sequence is TGTGCCAGCAGTTTCGCCCAGTCGACTGGAAACACCATATATTTT.

The chain carries TRBV9 and TRBJ1-6; D possibly corresponds to TRBD1 (6 bases). Germline V gene sequence: CDR1 SGDLS, CDR2 YYNGEE. Trimming cost V 3 bases and J 10 bases, with 11 bases left between them. This CDR3 region has 13 residues. CDR3 loop: CASSGHRASPLHF. The CDR3 region has the DNA TGTGCCAGCAGCGGCCACAGGGCATCACCCCTCCACTTT.